The entry below describes one TCR beta chain. Its matching antigen is unknown. The data stem from a study of CD8+ T cells in alopecia areata. Once RNA had been extracted, it was reverse transcribed into cDNA to act as the sequencing template. Produced via immunoSEQ multiplex PCR; TCRdb's table is partial and in-frame only. The sample lists approximately 110,000 clones, around 50% occurring once. Study conclusions and caveats: In scalp, tofacitinib significantly decreased clonality and expanded CD8+ clones among the top 100.

The CDR3 length is 11 residues. The V gene's germline CDR1 is MNHEY and CDR2 SMNVEV (reference sequence). Trimming took 5 bases from V and 3 from J, leaving 3 bases between them. The treatment is: oral pan-JAK inhibitor, 5-10 mg twice daily. In alopecia areata patients, both lesional scalp punch biopsies and peripheral blood were collected. The clonotype was recovered from a human donor with alopecia areata. The sample in question was CD8+ T cells sorted from blood, obtained at week 24, from a patient treated with tofacitinib. This rearrangement joins TRBV27 to TRBJ2-3, with D unresolved. CDR3 protein: CASSHTDTQYF. The CDR3 region has the DNA TGTGCCAGCAGTCATACAGATACGCAGTATTTT.